The TCR beta chain described here comes from a study of identical twins. The CDR3 runs 15 residues. After removal of 3 bases from V and 5 bases from J, the junction contained 5 bases not matched to a gene. Study-wide findings and caveats: For out-of-frame beta sequences, excess twin sharing was weaker. Insertions ran lower in abundant cord blood beta clonotypes, though not in memory repertoires.

This clonotype was counted many times. Its cognate antigen is unknown. A universal primer site arose from template switching, and cDNA bore unique molecular identifiers. TCRdb reprocessed the 5' RACE reads via MiXCR and lists one record per CDR3 protein. The sample yields 500,000 or so distinct CDR3 sequences, around 15% seen once. Another study also made use of these data, one on yellow fever vaccine responses in identical twins.

Sequenced material: CD4+ T cells sorted from blood. This sequence joins TRBV12-3 or TRBV12-4 and TRBJ2-5; TRBD2 agrees at 11 bases. The receptor was isolated from a woman aged 18-29 years in good health. CDR3 bases: TGTGCCAGCAGTTTGGCTAGCGGGGGGCGGGAGACCCAGTACTTC. This translates into CASSLASGGRETQYF.